These T cell receptor beta chains were read from a single sample in a study of spatial heterogeneity in lung cancer. MiXCR, run by TCRdb on the 5' RACE reads, gives a single entry per CDR3 protein. The sample has 3,000 to 3,500 distinct CDR3 sequences, 35% seen once. The sample in question was lung tumor tissue, obtained at surgery. The source of these receptors is a female donor with early-stage non-small cell lung cancer. The CDR3 runs from the conserved cysteine through the conserved F or W. The D gene is left open where the match is weak. Clone size is stated in some rows and not others, as once, few, many or a class when expanded.

clone_size: -; j_call: TRBJ2-4; d_call: TRBD2; v_call: TRBV5-6; cdr3_aa: CASSFYSLGGRSIQYF; cdr3_nt: TGTGCCAGCAGCTTTTACAGCCTCGGCGGGAGGAGCATTCAGTACTTC
clone_size: -; j_call: TRBJ1-1; d_call: -; v_call: TRBV12-3/TRBV12-4; cdr3_aa: CASSLGGMNTEAFF; cdr3_nt: TGTGCCAGCAGTTTAGGCGGCATGAACACTGAAGCTTTCTTT
clone_size: -; j_call: TRBJ2-1; d_call: TRBD2; v_call: TRBV2; cdr3_aa: CASSERLAGGRNEQFF; cdr3_nt: TGTGCCAGCAGTGAAAGGCTAGCGGGAGGTAGGAATGAGCAGTTCTTC
clone_size: large; j_call: TRBJ2-7; d_call: -; v_call: TRBV20-1; cdr3_aa: CSARGLGRDEQYF; cdr3_nt: TGCAGTGCTAGAGGTCTAGGACGGGACGAGCAGTACTTC
clone_size: few; j_call: TRBJ2-7; d_call: TRBD1; v_call: TRBV18; cdr3_aa: CASSPGQGAEQYF; cdr3_nt: TGTGCCAGCTCACCGGGACAGGGTGCCGAGCAGTACTTC
clone_size: medium-sized; j_call: TRBJ1-6; d_call: -; v_call: TRBV7-9; cdr3_aa: CASSWGGNSPLHF; cdr3_nt: TGTGCCAGCAGCTGGGGGGGAAATTCACCCCTCCACTTT
clone_size: large; j_call: TRBJ2-3; d_call: TRBD2; v_call: TRBV3-1; cdr3_aa: CASSPGLAGDTQYF; cdr3_nt: TGTGCCAGCAGCCCTGGACTAGCGGGAGATACGCAGTATTTT
clone_size: -; j_call: TRBJ2-3; d_call: TRBD2; v_call: TRBV6-5; cdr3_aa: CASSYSVTSGGAGTDTQYF; cdr3_nt: TGTGCCAGCAGTTACTCTGTGACTAGCGGGGGGGCTGGCACAGATACGCAGTATTTT
clone_size: -; j_call: TRBJ2-6; d_call: TRBD2; v_call: TRBV7-3; cdr3_aa: CASSGRTGGSGANVLTF; cdr3_nt: TGTGCCAGCAGCGGAAGGACGGGAGGCTCTGGGGCCAACGTCCTGACTTTC
clone_size: -; j_call: TRBJ2-3; d_call: -; v_call: TRBV9; cdr3_aa: CASSTTLYTSTDTQYF; cdr3_nt: TGTGCCAGCAGCACAACGTTATATACTAGCACAGATACGCAGTATTTT
clone_size: -; j_call: TRBJ2-2; d_call: TRBD2; v_call: TRBV15; cdr3_aa: CATSRGPYLAGGLTGELFF; cdr3_nt: TGTGCCACCAGCAGAGGACCCTACCTAGCGGGAGGGCTCACCGGGGAGCTGTTTTTT
clone_size: -; j_call: TRBJ2-2; d_call: -; v_call: TRBV7-9; cdr3_aa: CASSFSGNTGELFF; cdr3_nt: TGTGCCAGCAGCTTCTCAGGGAACACCGGGGAGCTGTTTTTT
clone_size: large; j_call: TRBJ2-7; d_call: -; v_call: TRBV27; cdr3_aa: CASSRSGASSYEQYF; cdr3_nt: TGTGCCAGCAGTCGGTCCGGGGCGAGCTCCTACGAGCAGTACTTC
clone_size: few; j_call: TRBJ2-1; d_call: TRBD1; v_call: TRBV6-5; cdr3_aa: CASSYLDRGSEQFF; cdr3_nt: TGTGCCAGCAGTTACTTGGACAGGGGCAGTGAGCAGTTCTTC
clone_size: -; j_call: TRBJ1-3; d_call: -; v_call: TRBV4-2; cdr3_aa: CASSQDQGNTIYF; cdr3_nt: TGTGCCAGCAGCCAAGATCAGGGAAACACCATATATTTT
clone_size: -; j_call: TRBJ2-7; d_call: TRBD1; v_call: TRBV29-1; cdr3_aa: CSVRRGTGAYEQYF; cdr3_nt: TGCAGCGTCCGGAGGGGGACAGGGGCCTACGAGCAGTACTTC
clone_size: few; j_call: TRBJ2-7; d_call: -; v_call: TRBV6-6; cdr3_aa: CASSYGSGTVTYEQYF; cdr3_nt: TGTGCCAGCAGTTACGGGTCCGGGACGGTAACCTACGAGCAGTACTTC
clone_size: -; j_call: TRBJ2-3; d_call: -; v_call: TRBV4-1; cdr3_aa: CASSQLRDTQYF; cdr3_nt: TGCGCCAGCAGCCAGCTACGAGATACGCAGTATTTT
clone_size: medium-sized; j_call: TRBJ2-7; d_call: -; v_call: TRBV11-2; cdr3_aa: CASSLDRVPNYEQYF; cdr3_nt: TGTGCCAGCAGCTTAGATCGAGTGCCAAACTACGAGCAGTACTTC
clone_size: -; j_call: TRBJ2-3; d_call: -; v_call: TRBV10-3; cdr3_aa: CAISSEQAPDTQYF; cdr3_nt: TGTGCCATCAGTTCCGAACAGGCCCCAGATACGCAGTATTTT
clone_size: -; j_call: TRBJ2-1; d_call: -; v_call: TRBV7-8; cdr3_aa: CASTNGRLGNEQFF; cdr3_nt: TGTGCCAGCACCAACGGACGGCTTGGAAATGAGCAGTTCTTC
clone_size: -; j_call: TRBJ2-1; d_call: -; v_call: TRBV4-1; cdr3_aa: CASSQGTSEQFF; cdr3_nt: TGCGCCAGCAGCCAGGGGACTTCCGAGCAGTTCTTC
clone_size: -; j_call: TRBJ2-2; d_call: -; v_call: TRBV29-1; cdr3_aa: CSVEVSGGANTGELFF; cdr3_nt: TGCAGCGTTGAAGTTAGCGGCGGGGCGAACACCGGGGAGCTGTTTTTT
clone_size: -; j_call: TRBJ2-7; d_call: TRBD2; v_call: TRBV28; cdr3_aa: CASISGATYEQYF; cdr3_nt: TGTGCCAGCATTAGCGGGGCGACCTACGAGCAGTACTTC
clone_size: few; j_call: TRBJ2-7; d_call: -; v_call: TRBV10-3; cdr3_aa: CAISRDISYEQYF; cdr3_nt: TGTGCCATCAGTCGGGACATTTCCTACGAGCAGTACTTC
clone_size: few; j_call: TRBJ2-5; d_call: TRBD2; v_call: TRBV7-6; cdr3_aa: CASSSTFEGGRPGTQYF; cdr3_nt: TGTGCCAGCAGCTCAACCTTCGAGGGAGGGCGCCCCGGGACCCAGTACTTC